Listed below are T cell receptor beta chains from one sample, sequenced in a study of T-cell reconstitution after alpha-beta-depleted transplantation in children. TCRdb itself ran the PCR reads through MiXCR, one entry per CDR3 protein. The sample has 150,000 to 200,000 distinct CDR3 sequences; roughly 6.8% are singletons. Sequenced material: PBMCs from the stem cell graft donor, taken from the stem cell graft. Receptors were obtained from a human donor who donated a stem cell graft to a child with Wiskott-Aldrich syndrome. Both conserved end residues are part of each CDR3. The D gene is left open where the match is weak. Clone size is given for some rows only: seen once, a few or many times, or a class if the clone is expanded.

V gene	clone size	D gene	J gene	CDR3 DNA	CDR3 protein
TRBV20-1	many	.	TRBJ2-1	TGCAGTGCTCAGAGGGGGGACGAGCAGTTCTTC	CSAQRGDEQFF
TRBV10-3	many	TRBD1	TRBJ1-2	TGTGCCATCAGTGAGGACACAGGGGACTATGGCTACACCTTC	CAISEDTGDYGYTF
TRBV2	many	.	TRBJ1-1	TGTGCCAGCAGTGAAGCGCAGTTCGGGCACTTGAACACTGAAGCTTTCTTT	CASSEAQFGHLNTEAFF
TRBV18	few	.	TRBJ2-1	TGTGCCAGCTCACCACCGGAGGGGGCCTTCAATGAGCAGTTCTTC	CASSPPEGAFNEQFF
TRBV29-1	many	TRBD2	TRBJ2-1	TGCAGCGCCTTGACTAGCGGGATTGGGAATGAGCAGTTCTTC	CSALTSGIGNEQFF
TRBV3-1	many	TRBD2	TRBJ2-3	TGTGCTAGCGGGGCGACGCTTAGCACAGATACGCAGTATTTT	CASGATLSTDTQYF
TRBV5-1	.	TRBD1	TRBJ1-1	TGCGCCAGCAGCGCGCAACAGGGGGCGGGCACTGAAGCTTTCTTT	CASSAQQGAGTEAFF
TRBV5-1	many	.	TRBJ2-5	TGCGCCAGCAGCTTGGCGACGCCAGGAGAGACCCAGTACTTC	CASSLATPGETQYF
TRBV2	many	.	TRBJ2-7	TGTGCCAGCAGTGACGGGGGCAGATTCCACGAGCAGTACTTC	CASSDGGRFHEQYF
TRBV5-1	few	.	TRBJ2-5	TGCGCCAGCAGATTTGGACTTCTTCAAGAGACCCAGTACTTC	CASRFGLLQETQYF
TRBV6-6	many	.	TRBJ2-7	TGTGCCAGCGGGGGGGCTAGCGGTAACGAGCAGTACTTC	CASGGASGNEQYF
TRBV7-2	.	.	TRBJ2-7	TGTGCCAGCAGCTTCTCCTATTACTACGAGCAGTACTTC	CASSFSYYYEQYF
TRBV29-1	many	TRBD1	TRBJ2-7	TGCAGCGTTGGTCAAGGGGGCAGCTACGAGCAGTACTTC	CSVGQGGSYEQYF
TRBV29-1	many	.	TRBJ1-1	TGCAGCGTTGGAATCGGACTGAACACTGAAGCTTTCTTT	CSVGIGLNTEAFF
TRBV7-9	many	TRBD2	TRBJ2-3	TGTGCCAGCAGCCGGGAGGTAGATACGCAGTATTTT	CASSREVDTQYF
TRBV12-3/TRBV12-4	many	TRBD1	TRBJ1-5	TGTGCCAGCAGTTTTTATCCCAGGGGGCTGGGGCAGCCCCAGCATTTT	CASSFYPRGLGQPQHF
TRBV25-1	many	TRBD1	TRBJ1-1	TGTGCCAGCAGTGAGCAGGGGGCGCGGGTTGCTGAAGCTTTCTTT	CASSEQGARVAEAFF
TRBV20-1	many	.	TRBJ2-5	TGCAGTGCTCTCGGACAGTCGACTAGCAAGGAGACCCAGTACTTC	CSALGQSTSKETQYF
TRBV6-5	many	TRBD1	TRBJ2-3	TGTGCCAGCAGTTACTCTGGGACAGGGAACGCAGATACGCAGTATTTT	CASSYSGTGNADTQYF
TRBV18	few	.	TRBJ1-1	TGTGCCAGCTCGGACGGGGTAGGCGGGAACACTGAAGCTTTCTTT	CASSDGVGGNTEAFF
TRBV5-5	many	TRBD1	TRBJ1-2	TGTGCCAGCAGCCGACCCGGGACAGGGTATGGCTACACCTTC	CASSRPGTGYGYTF
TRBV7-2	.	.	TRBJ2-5	TGTGCCAGCGGGGGGGGCGGGACCCAGTACTTC	CASGGGGTQYF
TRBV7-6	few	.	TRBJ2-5	TGTGCCAGCAGCTTAGCACAGGGCCGAGGGACCCAGTACTTC	CASSLAQGRGTQYF
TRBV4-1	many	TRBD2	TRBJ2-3	TGCGCCAGCAGCCAAGAGGGACTAGCGGGGGGAACTAGCACAGATACGCAGTATTTT	CASSQEGLAGGTSTDTQYF
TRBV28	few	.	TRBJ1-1	TGTGCCAGCACCCACGAAAGGGCTCTGGACCGAATACCTGAAGCTTTCTTT	CASTHERALDRIPEAFF
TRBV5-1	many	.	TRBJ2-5	TGCGCCAGCAGCTTGGGTCAGCGGCAATTCCAGACCCAGTACTTC	CASSLGQRQFQTQYF
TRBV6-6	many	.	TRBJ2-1	TGTGCCAGCAGTCAAAGTAATGAGCAGTTCTTC	CASSQSNEQFF
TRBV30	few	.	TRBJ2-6	TGTGCCTGGAGTGAAGGACAGTTCTCTGGGGCCAACGTCCTGACTTTC	CAWSEGQFSGANVLTF
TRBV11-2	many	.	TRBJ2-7	TGTGCCAGCAGCCCAAGGACCCGATTAGGATACGAGCAGTACTTC	CASSPRTRLGYEQYF
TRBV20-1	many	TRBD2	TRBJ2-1	TGCAGTGCTAGATCTCTAGCGGGAACCTACAATGAGCAGTTCTTC	CSARSLAGTYNEQFF
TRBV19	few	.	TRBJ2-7	TGTGCCAGTAGTCCTCGGGACATTACCTACGAGCAGTACTTC	CASSPRDITYEQYF
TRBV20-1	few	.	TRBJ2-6	TGCAGTGCTAGAGGAGGGGCCAACGTCCTGACTTTC	CSARGGANVLTF
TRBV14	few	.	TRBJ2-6	TGTGCCAGCAGCGCGTTGTGGGCTGGTGGGGCCAACGTCCTGACTTTC	CASSALWAGGANVLTF
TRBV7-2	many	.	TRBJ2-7	TGTGCCAGCACCAAGGGCGGGTCGCCCTACGAGCAGTACTTC	CASTKGGSPYEQYF
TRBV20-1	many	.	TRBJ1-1	TGCAGTGCCCCTGGGCACCAGAACACTGAAGCTTTCTTT	CSAPGHQNTEAFF
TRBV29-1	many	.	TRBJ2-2	TGCAGCGTGGACGGGGGTTACTCCGGGGAGCTGTTTTTT	CSVDGGYSGELFF
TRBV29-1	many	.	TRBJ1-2	TGCAGCGTCCCTCGGCAGGGAACTAACTATGGCTACACCTTC	CSVPRQGTNYGYTF
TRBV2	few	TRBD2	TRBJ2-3	TGTGCCAGCAGTGTGGTAATAGCGGGAGGTCGGTCTGAAGATACGCAGTATTTT	CASSVVIAGGRSEDTQYF
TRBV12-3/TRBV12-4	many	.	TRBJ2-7	TGTGCCAGCGGACAAGGAGGGACAGCTTACGAGCAGTACTTC	CASGQGGTAYEQYF
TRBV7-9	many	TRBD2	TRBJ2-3	TGTGCCAGCAGCTTGCAGCGGGGTACGCAGTATTTT	CASSLQRGTQYF
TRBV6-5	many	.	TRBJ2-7	TGTGCCTGCGGGACTCCGACCTACGAGCAGTACTTC	CACGTPTYEQYF
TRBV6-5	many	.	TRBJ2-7	TGTGCCAGCACTCACACACGAAGCTCCTACGAGCAGTACTTC	CASTHTRSSYEQYF
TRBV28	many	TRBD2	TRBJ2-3	TGTGCCAGCATCCCTAGCGGGAGGCTCACAGATACGCAGTATTTT	CASIPSGRLTDTQYF
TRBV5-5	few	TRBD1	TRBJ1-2	TGTGCCAGCAGCCTCCGAGGGACAGGCAACTATGGCTACACCTTC	CASSLRGTGNYGYTF
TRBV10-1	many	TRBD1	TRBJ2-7	TGCGCCAGCAGCCCCTATCCGGGACAGGGTTCCTACGAGCAGTACTTC	CASSPYPGQGSYEQYF
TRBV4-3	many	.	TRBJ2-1	TGCGCCAGCAGCCTAGGGGGGAGTACGTATGAGCAGTTCTTC	CASSLGGSTYEQFF
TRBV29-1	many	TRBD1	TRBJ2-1	TGCAGCGTCATTCCGCCGGGACAGGGATACAATGAGCAGTTCTTC	CSVIPPGQGYNEQFF
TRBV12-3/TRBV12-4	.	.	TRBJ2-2	TGTGCCGGGGGAAGGGGCCCAAGTACCGGGGAGCTGTTTTTT	CAGGRGPSTGELFF